The 8 T cell receptor beta chains below come from one sample, sequenced in a study of T cells in localized non-small cell lung cancer. The data were produced by immunoSEQ multiplex PCR, yet TCRdb's version contains in-frame clones alone and is incomplete. The data contain around 4,000 clones, around 23% of them singletons. The sample here was lung tumor tissue, taken before any cancer treatment. These receptors were obtained from a woman aged 35 to 69 with stage I lung adenocarcinoma.

The rearrangement uses TRBV29-1 and TRBJ1-2; D is ambiguous. The CDR3 is 14 residues long. In germline, CDR1 is SQVTM, CDR2 ANQGSEA. V shed 2 bases and J shed 7 bases, with 17 bases lying between them. This CDR3 reads CSVEKSHGVSGYTF. The CDR3 coding sequence is TGCAGCGTTGAAAAGTCCCACGGGGTCAGTGGCTACACCTTC.

J is TRBJ1-5 and V is TRBV9; possibly TRBD1 for D (5 bases). Trimming removed 0 bases at V and 9 bases at J, with 13 bases between. There are 14 residues in the CDR3. Germline V gene sequence: CDR1 SGDLS, CDR2 YYNGEE. CDR3 sequence (DNA): TGTGCCAGCAGCGTAGGCCCCACGGGACGGCCCCAGCATTTT. This translates into CASSVGPTGRPQHF.

The V gene is TRBV11-3, the J gene TRBJ1-6; a weak D match, TRBD1 (5 bases). The CDR3 sequence is 16 residues long. The germline V gene has CDR1 SGHNT and CDR2 YENEEA. V lost 1 base, J lost 14 bases, and 21 bases lay in between. The CDR3 spells CASSLGTGEIARTLHF. DNA for the CDR3: TGTGCCAGCAGCTTAGGAACAGGTGAGATCGCGCGGACCCTCCACTTT.

The chain is built from TRBV5-1 and TRBJ2-5, with 7 bases aligning to TRBD1. V gave up 0 bases and J gave up 5 bases; unmatched junction bases: 7. The CDR3 is made up of 15 amino acids. CDR1 and CDR2 from the germline V gene are SGHRS and YFSETQ. DNA of the CDR3: TGCGCCAGCAGCTTGGGGGGGACAGCGAGGGAGACCCAGTACTTC. Protein sequence: CASSLGGTARETQYF. Full variable domain (missing parts from reference TRBV5-1 and TRBJ2-5): KAGVTQTPRYLIKTRGQQVTLSCSPISGHRSVSWYQQTPGQGLQFLFEYFSETQRNKGNFPGRFSGRQFSNSRSEMNVSTLELGDSALYLCASSLGGTARETQYFGPGTRLLVL.

V usage is TRBV15 and J usage is TRBJ1-1, with TRBD1 as a possible D gene (5 bases). Germline V gene lookup returns CDR1 LNHNV and CDR2 YYDKDF (reference sequence). This CDR3 has 16 residues. Trimming left V 1 base short and J 1 base short, with 13 bases between. CDR3 sequence (DNA): TGTGCCACCAGCAGAGGGCCTATGGGGGGGAACACTGAAGCTTTCTTT. This gives the protein CATSRGPMGGNTEAFF. The full variable domain, with the rest looked up from reference TRBV15 and TRBJ1-1, is DAMVIQNPRYQVTQFGKPVTLSCSQTLNHNVMYWYQQKSSQAPKLLFHYYDKDFNNEADTPDNFQSRRPNTSFCFLDIRSPGLGDTAMYLCATSRGPMGGNTEAFFGQGTRLTVV.

The chain is built from TRBV29-1 and TRBJ2-7; D not resolved. Per germline, CDR1 SQVTM and CDR2 ANQGSEA. V lost 5 bases, J lost 2 bases, and 10 bases lay in between. This CDR3 contains 12 residues. The CDR3 loop is CSVLYTTYEQYF. CDR3 sequence (DNA): TGCAGCGTTCTTTACACTACCTACGAGCAGTACTTC.

This clone is judged medium-sized (0.01 to 0.1%). The genes are TRBV11-3 and TRBJ2-1; a possible D gene is TRBD2 (5 bases). Germline lookup yields CDR1 SGHNT and CDR2 YENEEA. The CDR3 loop spans 14 amino acids. V gave up 4 bases and J gave up 5 bases, with 12 bases separating them. The CDR3 sequence: CASSSLAENNEQFF. CDR3 bases: TGTGCCAGCAGCTCGCTAGCCGAAAACAATGAGCAGTTCTTC.

In this sample, this clone is medium-sized. The chain couples TRBV6-8 to TRBJ1-1; maybe TRBD1 (6 bases). With 6 bases removed from V and 4 bases from J, the gap between germline ends came to 21 bases. CDR3 size: 16 residues. Germline CDR1 reads MNHGY; CDR2 reads SAAAGT. The CDR3 sequence is CASSQDSAGESTEAFF. In DNA form, the CDR3 reads TGTGCCAGCAGCCAGGACAGCGCCGGTGAGAGCACTGAAGCTTTCTTT.